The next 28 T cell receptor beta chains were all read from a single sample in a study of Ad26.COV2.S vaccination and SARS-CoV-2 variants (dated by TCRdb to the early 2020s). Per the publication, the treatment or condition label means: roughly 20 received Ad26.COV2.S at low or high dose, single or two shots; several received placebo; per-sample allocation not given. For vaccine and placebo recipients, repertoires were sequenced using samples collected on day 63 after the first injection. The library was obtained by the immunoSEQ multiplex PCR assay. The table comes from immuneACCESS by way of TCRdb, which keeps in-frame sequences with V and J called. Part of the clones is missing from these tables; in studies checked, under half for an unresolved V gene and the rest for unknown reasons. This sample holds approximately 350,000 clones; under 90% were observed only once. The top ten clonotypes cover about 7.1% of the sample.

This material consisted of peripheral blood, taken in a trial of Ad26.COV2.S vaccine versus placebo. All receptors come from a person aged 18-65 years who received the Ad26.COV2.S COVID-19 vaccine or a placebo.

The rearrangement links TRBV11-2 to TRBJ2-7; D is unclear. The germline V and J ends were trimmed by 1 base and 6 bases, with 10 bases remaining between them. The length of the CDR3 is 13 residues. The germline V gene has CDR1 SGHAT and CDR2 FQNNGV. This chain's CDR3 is CASSLVRSREQYF. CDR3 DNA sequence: TGTGCCAGCAGCTTAGTGAGGTCGCGCGAGCAGTACTTC.

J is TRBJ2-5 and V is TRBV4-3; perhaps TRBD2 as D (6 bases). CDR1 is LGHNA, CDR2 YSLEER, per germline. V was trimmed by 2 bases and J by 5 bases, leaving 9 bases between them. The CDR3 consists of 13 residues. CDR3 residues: CASSQSLAETQYF. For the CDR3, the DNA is TGCGCCAGCAGCCAATCCCTAGCGGAGACCCAGTACTTC.

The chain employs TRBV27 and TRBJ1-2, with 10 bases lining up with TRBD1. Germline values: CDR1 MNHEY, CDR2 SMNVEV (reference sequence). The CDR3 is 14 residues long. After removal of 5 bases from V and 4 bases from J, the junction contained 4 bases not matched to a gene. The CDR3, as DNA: TGTGCCAGCAGTGCGGGACAGGGGACCTATGGCTACACCTTC. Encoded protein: CASSAGQGTYGYTF.

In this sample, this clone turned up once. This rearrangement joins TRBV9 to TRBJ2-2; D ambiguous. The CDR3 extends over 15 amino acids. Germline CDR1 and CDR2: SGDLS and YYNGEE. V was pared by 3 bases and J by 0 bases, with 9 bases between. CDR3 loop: CASSATTANTGELFF. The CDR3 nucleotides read TGTGCCAGCAGCGCCACTACGGCGAACACCGGGGAGCTGTTTTTT.

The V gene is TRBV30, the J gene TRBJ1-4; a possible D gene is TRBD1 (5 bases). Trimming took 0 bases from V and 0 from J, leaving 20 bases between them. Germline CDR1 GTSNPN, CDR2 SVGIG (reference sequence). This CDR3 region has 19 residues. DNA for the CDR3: TGTGCCTGGAGTGTACGAGCCACCCCGTCGACAGCAACTAATGAAAAACTGTTTTTT. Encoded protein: CAWSVRATPSTATNEKLFF.

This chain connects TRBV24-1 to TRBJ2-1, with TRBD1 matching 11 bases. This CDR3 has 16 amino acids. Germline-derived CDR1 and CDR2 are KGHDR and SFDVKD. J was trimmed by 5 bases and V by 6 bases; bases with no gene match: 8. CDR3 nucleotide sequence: TGTGCCACCAGTAAGGACAGGGGGCACCCCAACAATGAGCAGTTCTTC. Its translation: CATSKDRGHPNNEQFF.

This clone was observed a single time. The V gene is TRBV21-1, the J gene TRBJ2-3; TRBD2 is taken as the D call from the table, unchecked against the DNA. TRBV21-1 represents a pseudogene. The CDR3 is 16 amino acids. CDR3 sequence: CASSKTTSGGTDTQYF. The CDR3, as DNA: TGTGCCAGCAGCAAAACGACTAGCGGGGGAACAGATACGCAGTATTTT.

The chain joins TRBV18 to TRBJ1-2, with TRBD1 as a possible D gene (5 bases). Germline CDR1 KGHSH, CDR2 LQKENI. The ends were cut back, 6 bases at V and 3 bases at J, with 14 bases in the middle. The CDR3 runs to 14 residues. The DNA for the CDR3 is TGTGCCAGCTCTCCATCAGGGAGAGACTATGGCTACACCTTC. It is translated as CASSPSGRDYGYTF.

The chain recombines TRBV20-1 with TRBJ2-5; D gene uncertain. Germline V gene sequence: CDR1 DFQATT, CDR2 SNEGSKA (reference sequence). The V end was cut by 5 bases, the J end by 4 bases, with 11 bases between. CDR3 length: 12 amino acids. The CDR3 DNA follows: TGCAGTGCTCGTGAGATCTCAGAGACCCAGTACTTC. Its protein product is CSAREISETQYF.

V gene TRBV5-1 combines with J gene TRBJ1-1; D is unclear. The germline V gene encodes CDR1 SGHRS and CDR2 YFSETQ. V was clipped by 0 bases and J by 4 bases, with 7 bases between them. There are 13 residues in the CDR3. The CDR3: CASSLGTATEAFF. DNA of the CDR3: TGCGCCAGCAGCTTGGGTACCGCCACTGAAGCTTTCTTT.

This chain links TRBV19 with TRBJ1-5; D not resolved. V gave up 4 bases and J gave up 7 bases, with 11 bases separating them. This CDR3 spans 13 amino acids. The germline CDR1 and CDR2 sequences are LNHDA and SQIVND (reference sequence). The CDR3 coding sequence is TGTGCCAGTAGTAGTGAGGGATTCCAGCCCCAGCATTTT. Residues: CASSSEGFQPQHF.

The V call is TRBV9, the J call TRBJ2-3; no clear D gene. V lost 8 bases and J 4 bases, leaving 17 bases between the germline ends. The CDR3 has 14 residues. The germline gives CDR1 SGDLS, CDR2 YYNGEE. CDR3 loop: CASTPGSLADTQYF. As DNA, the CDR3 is TGTGCCAGTACCCCCGGCAGCCTAGCAGATACGCAGTATTTT.

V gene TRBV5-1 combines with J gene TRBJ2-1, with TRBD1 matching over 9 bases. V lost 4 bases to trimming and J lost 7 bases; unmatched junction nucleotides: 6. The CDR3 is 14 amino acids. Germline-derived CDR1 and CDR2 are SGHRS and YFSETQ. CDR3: CASSKGQGGNEQFF. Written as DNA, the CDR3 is TGCGCCAGCAGCAAGGGACAGGGAGGGAATGAGCAGTTCTTC.

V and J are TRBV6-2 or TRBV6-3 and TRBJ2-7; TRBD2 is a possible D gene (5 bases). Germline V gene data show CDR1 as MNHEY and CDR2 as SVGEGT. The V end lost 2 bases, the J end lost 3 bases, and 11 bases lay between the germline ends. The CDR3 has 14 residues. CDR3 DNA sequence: TGTGCCAGCAGTTACAGGGAGTCAATCTACGAGCAGTACTTC. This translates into CASSYRESIYEQYF.

DNA of the CDR3: TGTGCCAGCAGCGGGGACTATGGCTACACCTTC. This gives the protein CASSGDYGYTF. V usage is TRBV5-5 and J usage is TRBJ1-2; D gene unclear. Trimming took off 4 bases at V and 3 bases at J, with 4 bases between the two ends. CDR1 SGHKS and CDR2 YYEKEE come from the germline V gene (reference sequence). This CDR3 region has 11 residues. Drawing the rest from reference TRBV5-5 and TRBJ1-2, the complete variable domain is DAGVTQSPTHLIKTRGQQVTLRCSPISGHKSVSWYQQVLGQGPQFIFQYYEKEERGRGNFPDRFSARQFPNYSSELNVNALLLGDSALYLCASSGDYGYTFGSGTRLTVV.

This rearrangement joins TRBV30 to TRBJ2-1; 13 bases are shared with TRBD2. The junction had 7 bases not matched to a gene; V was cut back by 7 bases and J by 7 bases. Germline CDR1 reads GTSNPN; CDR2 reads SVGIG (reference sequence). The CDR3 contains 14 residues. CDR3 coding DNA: TGTGCCTTTACCGGGACTAGCGGGGAAAATGAGCAGTTCTTC. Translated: CAFTGTSGENEQFF.

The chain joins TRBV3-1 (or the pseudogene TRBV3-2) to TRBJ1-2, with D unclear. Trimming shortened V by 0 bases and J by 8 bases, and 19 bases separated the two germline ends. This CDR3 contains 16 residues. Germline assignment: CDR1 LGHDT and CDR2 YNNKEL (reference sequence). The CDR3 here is CASSQDSWGGGSGYTF. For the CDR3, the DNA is TGTGCCAGCAGCCAAGATAGTTGGGGAGGAGGAAGCGGCTACACCTTC.

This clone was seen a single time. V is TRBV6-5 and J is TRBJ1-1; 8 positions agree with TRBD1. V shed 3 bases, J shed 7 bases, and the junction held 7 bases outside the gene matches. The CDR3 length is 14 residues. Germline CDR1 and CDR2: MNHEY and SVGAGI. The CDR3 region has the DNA TGTGCCAGCAGTTATTCAGGGGGCGCGGGTGAAGCTTTCTTT. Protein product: CASSYSGGAGEAFF.

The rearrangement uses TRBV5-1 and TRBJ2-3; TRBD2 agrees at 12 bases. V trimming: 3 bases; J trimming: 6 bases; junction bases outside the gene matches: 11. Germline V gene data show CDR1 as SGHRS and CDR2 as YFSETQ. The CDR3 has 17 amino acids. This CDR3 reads CASSSGSLAGGSDTQYF. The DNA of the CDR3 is TGCGCCAGCAGCTCGGGGTCACTAGCGGGAGGATCGGATACGCAGTATTTT.

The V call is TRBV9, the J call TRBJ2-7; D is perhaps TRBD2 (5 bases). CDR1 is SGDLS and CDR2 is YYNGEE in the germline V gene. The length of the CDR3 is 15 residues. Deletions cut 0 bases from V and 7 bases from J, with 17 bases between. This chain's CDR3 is CASSVGAASSGEQYF. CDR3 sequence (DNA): TGTGCCAGCAGCGTAGGAGCTGCTAGCTCTGGGGAGCAGTACTTC.

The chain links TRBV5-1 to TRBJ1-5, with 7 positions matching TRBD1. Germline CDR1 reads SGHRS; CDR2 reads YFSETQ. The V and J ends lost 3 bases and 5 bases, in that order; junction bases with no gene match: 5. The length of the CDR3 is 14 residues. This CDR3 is CASSSTGADQPQHF. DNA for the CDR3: TGCGCCAGCAGCTCAACAGGGGCAGATCAGCCCCAGCATTTT.

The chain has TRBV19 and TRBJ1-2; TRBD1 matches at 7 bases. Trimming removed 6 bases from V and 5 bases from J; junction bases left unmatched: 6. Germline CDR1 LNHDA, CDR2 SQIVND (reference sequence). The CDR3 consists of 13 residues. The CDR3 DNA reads TGTGCCAGTAGCCCCCGGGACAGATATGGCTACACCTTC. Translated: CASSPRDRYGYTF.

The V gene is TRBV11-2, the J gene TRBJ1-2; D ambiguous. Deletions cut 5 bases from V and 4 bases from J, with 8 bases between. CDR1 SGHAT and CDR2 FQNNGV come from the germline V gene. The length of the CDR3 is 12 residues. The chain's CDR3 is CASSDDTYGYTF. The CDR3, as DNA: TGTGCCAGCAGCGATGACACCTATGGCTACACCTTC.

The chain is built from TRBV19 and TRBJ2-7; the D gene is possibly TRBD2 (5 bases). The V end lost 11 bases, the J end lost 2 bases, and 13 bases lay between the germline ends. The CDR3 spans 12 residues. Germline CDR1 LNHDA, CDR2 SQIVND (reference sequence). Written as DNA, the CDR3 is TGTGCCCCCGCGGAGGCCCCCTACGAGCAGTACTTC. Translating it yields CAPAEAPYEQYF.

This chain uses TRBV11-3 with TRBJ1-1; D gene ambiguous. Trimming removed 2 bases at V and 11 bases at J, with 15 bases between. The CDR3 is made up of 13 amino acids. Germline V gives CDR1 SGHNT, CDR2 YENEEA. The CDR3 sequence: CASSLSRIREAFF. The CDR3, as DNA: TGTGCCAGCAGCTTAAGTCGGATACGTGAGGCTTTCTTT.

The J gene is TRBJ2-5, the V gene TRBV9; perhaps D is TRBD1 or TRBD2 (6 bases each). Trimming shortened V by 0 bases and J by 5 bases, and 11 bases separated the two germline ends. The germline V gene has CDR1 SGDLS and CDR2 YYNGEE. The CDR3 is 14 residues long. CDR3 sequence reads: CASSVDGGRETQYF. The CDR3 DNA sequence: TGTGCCAGCAGCGTAGATGGGGGGCGTGAGACCCAGTACTTC.

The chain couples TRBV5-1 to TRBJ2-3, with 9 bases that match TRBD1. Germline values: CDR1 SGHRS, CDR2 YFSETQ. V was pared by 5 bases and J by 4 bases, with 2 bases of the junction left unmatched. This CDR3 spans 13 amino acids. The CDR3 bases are TGCGCCAGCAGTAGACAGGGGGCAGATACGCAGTATTTT. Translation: CASSRQGADTQYF.

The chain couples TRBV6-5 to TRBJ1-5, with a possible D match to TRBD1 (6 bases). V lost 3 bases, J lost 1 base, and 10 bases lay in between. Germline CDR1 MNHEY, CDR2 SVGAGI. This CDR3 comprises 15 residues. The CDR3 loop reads CASSYVGTSNQPQHF. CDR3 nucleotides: TGTGCCAGCAGTTATGTGGGGACAAGCAATCAGCCCCAGCATTTT.